The T cell receptor (beta chain) under discussion was sequenced for a study of cytomegalovirus exposure and HLA in healthy donors. Germline V gene lookup returns CDR1 MRHNA and CDR2 SNTAGT. The CDR3 has 12 residues. Trimming removed 6 bases at V and 9 bases at J, with 14 bases between. Primers: 60 Vbeta forward and 13 Jbeta reverse. TCRdb's table, derived via immunoSEQ multiplex PCR, lists solely in-frame clones and lacks some. The data hold roughly 130,000 clones, with around 80% observed a single time. Study findings and constraints: Trimming of TCR beta V- and J-genes showed a link, identified in a later analysis, to a missense DCLRE1C variant. CMV serostatus alone was available as immune exposure information. Segments of the TCR beta V type were, in most cases, productive about 87% or about 30% of the time in an earlier analysis.

This clone came up a few times. Antigen specificity is unknown. The origin of this receptor is a woman between 18 and 30 years old in good health and CMV-seropositive. Material: PBMCs. V usage is TRBV6-4 and J usage is TRBJ1-1; D not certain. The CDR3 region has the DNA TGTGCCAGCAGCGAGACAATATGCAAAGCTTTCTTT. It is translated as CASSETICKAFF.